This T cell receptor beta chain was documented in a study of blood T cell repertoires in COVID-19. As for the study in general: There were acute and convalescent COVID-19 samples, and they came from the United States, Italy and Spain. Sources were T cells, B-cell-depleted T cells, or PBMCs; the material itself was cDNA or gDNA.

Profiling relied on immunoSEQ multiplex PCR, and the TCRdb table lists in-frame clones only, not all of them. The sample includes 150,000 to 200,000 clones, 70% to 90% of them seen just once. The clonotype was recovered from a woman aged 70-85 years with acute or convalescent COVID-19. The specimen was peripheral blood.

The CDR3 DNA follows: TGTGCCAGCAGCCCCAGTAGGGCGGGTGGCTACACCTTC. Protein sequence: CASSPSRAGGYTF. V usage is TRBV6-6 and J usage is TRBJ1-2, with unresolved D. The CDR3 runs to 13 residues. V was trimmed by 6 bases and J by 7 bases, leaving 15 bases between them. Germline CDR1 is MNHNY and CDR2 is SVGAGI (reference sequence).